These 22 T cell receptor beta chains originate from one sample sequenced in a study of cytomegalovirus exposure and HLA in healthy donors. Amplification used 60 Vbeta primers and 13 Jbeta primers. TCRdb's copy holds only in-frame clones and misses some; the assay was immunoSEQ multiplex PCR. The sample gives 150,000 to 160,000 clones, roughly 74% of which show up once; around 2.8% is in the top ten. The sample taken for sequencing was PBMCs. The receptor set was obtained from a man younger than 35 in good health and CMV-seronegative.

The chain uses TRBV7-2 and TRBJ1-1, with 8 bases fitting TRBD1. This CDR3 region has 17 residues. The V gene's germline CDR1 is SGHTA and CDR2 FQGNSA. After removal of 3 bases from V and 1 base from J, the junction contained 10 bases not matched to a gene. In DNA, the CDR3 is TGTGCCAGCAGCTTGTTTCCAGGGGGCGTCGGGAACACTGAAGCTTTCTTT. Translation: CASSLFPGGVGNTEAFF.

The chain has TRBV5-1 and TRBJ1-2; 9 bases line up with TRBD1. CDR1 is SGHRS and CDR2 is YFSETQ in the germline V gene. This CDR3 contains 17 residues. V lost 5 bases, J lost 2 bases, and 13 bases stayed unmatched. The CDR3: CASSHTGGAAGNYGYTF. The CDR3 bases are TGCGCCAGCAGTCATACAGGGGGCGCTGCGGGAAACTATGGCTACACCTTC.

To note about this clone: Sequence at one end of the junction differs from germline and may be a read error. This sample also contains other DNA sequences that code for the same CDR3. The gene calls are TRBV27 and TRBJ1-2; TRBD1 aligns across 10 bases. The V gene's germline CDR1 is MNHEY and CDR2 SMNVEV (reference sequence). CDR3 length equals 13 residues. The CDR3 DNA is TGTGCCACCCTAGGGGACAGGGGCTATGGCTACACCTTT. It yields the protein CATLGDRGYGYTF.

Comments on this clone: The CDR3 does not end in the conserved phenylalanine or tryptophan, so this is likely a read error. The CDR3 nucleotides are TGTGCCAGCAGATCTACAGGGGAGAACTATGGCTACACCCTC. Translating gives CASRSTGENYGYTL. The chain is built from TRBV28 and TRBJ1-2; 7 nucleotides agree with TRBD1. The CDR3 has 14 amino acids. Germline loops: CDR1 MDHEN, CDR2 SYDVKM. V lost 6 bases, J lost 2 bases, and 6 bases stayed unmatched.

V gene TRBV18 combines with J gene TRBJ2-3, with a tentative D call TRBD2 (6 bases). CDR3 size: 13 residues. Between the trimmed V and J ends, which lost 5 bases and 4 bases, there was a span of 10 bases. CDR1 is KGHSH, CDR2 LQKENI, per germline. The CDR3 nucleotides are TGTGCCAGCTCAACTGGGAGGCCAGATACGCAGTATTTT. Translated, it gives CASSTGRPDTQYF.

This clone was seen a handful of times. The chain uses TRBV7-9 and TRBJ2-5; weak D call: TRBD2 (6 bases). The CDR3 has 15 amino acids. V shed 0 bases and J shed 4 bases, with 12 bases lying between them. Germline V gives CDR1 SEHNR, CDR2 FQNEAQ (reference sequence). Here the CDR3 DNA reads TGTGCCAGCAGCTTAGCGCTTGGGGGGAGAGAGACCCAGTACTTC. Protein sequence: CASSLALGGRETQYF.

This rearrangement joins TRBV6-5 to TRBJ1-1; D unclear. CDR3 length: 12 residues. Germline assignment: CDR1 MNHEY and CDR2 SVGAGI. V gave up 11 bases and J gave up 4 bases, with 14 bases separating them. This CDR3 reads CASGAGFTEAFF. DNA of the CDR3: TGTGCCTCAGGCGCGGGGTTCACTGAAGCTTTCTTT.

The CDR3 sequence: CASTRLSGVTETQYF. In nucleotides, the CDR3 is TGTGCCAGCACCCGGCTTAGCGGCGTTACAGAGACCCAGTACTTC. This chain joins TRBV7-9 and TRBJ2-5; tentatively, D is TRBD2 (6 bases). CDR3 length: 15 residues. The V gene's germline CDR1 is SEHNR and CDR2 FQNEAQ (reference sequence). Between the trimmed V and J ends, which lost 7 bases and 4 bases, there was a span of 19 bases.

The CDR3 nucleotides read TGTGCCACCAGGGATGGCTACGAGCAGTACTTC. Amino acids: CATRDGYEQYF. The J gene is TRBJ2-7, the V gene TRBV19; D is perhaps TRBD1 (5 bases). CDR1 and CDR2 from the germline V gene are LNHDA and SQIVND (reference sequence). CDR3 length: 11 amino acids. Between the trimmed V and J ends, which lost 10 bases and 3 bases, there was a span of 10 bases. Full variable domain (outside the CDR3, taken from reference TRBV19 and TRBJ2-7): DGGITQSPKYLFRKEGQNVTLSCEQNLNHDAMYWYRQDPGQGLRLIYYSQIVNDFQKGDIAEGYSVSREKKESFPLTVTSAQKNPTAFYLCATRDGYEQYFGPGTRLTVT.

The chain is built from TRBV4-1 and TRBJ1-1; TRBD1 aligns across 12 bases. V lost 6 bases, J lost 10 bases, and 15 bases stayed unmatched. The CDR3 has 16 residues. The germline V gene has CDR1 MGHRA and CDR2 YSYEKL. This chain's CDR3 is CASRLPGTGGDKLAFF. For the CDR3, the DNA is TGCGCCAGCAGACTCCCCGGGACAGGGGGCGATAAACTAGCTTTCTTT.

The genes are TRBV7-9 and TRBJ2-3; D gene ambiguous. V was shortened by 1 base and J by 0 bases, with 8 bases between the two germline ends. The V gene's germline CDR1 is SEHNR and CDR2 FQNEAQ (reference sequence). CDR3 length: 15 amino acids. As DNA, the CDR3 is TGTGCCAGCAGCTTAGGAGGAGCTAGCACAGATACGCAGTATTTT. This gives the protein CASSLGGASTDTQYF.

V and J are TRBV28 and TRBJ1-5; the match to TRBD1 covers 7 bases. The CDR3 spans 15 residues. Unmatched junction bases numbered 5, after V lost 6 bases and J lost 0 bases. From germline, CDR1 is MDHEN and CDR2 SYDVKM. CDR3 loop: CASRGDSNSNQPQHF. The CDR3 bases are TGTGCCAGCAGGGGGGACAGCAATAGCAATCAGCCCCAGCATTTT. Filled out from reference TRBV28 and TRBJ1-5, the complete variable domain reads DVKVTQSSRYLVKRTGEKVFLECVQDMDHENMFWYRQDPGLGLRLIYFSYDVKMKEKGDIPEGYSVSREKKERFSLILESASTNQTSMYLCASRGDSNSNQPQHFGDGTRLSIL.

This chain joins TRBV29-1 and TRBJ1-5; no clear D. Per the germline V gene, CDR1 is SQVTM and CDR2 is ANQGSEA. V lost 6 bases and J 1 base, leaving 16 bases between the germline ends. The CDR3 extends over 15 amino acids. The CDR3 here is CSVPQWGVSNQPQHF. The CDR3 nucleotides read TGCAGCGTCCCCCAGTGGGGAGTAAGCAATCAGCCCCAGCATTTT. Looking up the rest from reference TRBV29-1 and TRBJ1-5 gives the full variable domain: SAVISQKPSRDICQRGTSLTIQCQVDSQVTMMFWYRQQPGQSLTLIATANQGSEATYESGFVIDKFPISRPNLTFSTLTVSNMSPEDSSIYLCSVPQWGVSNQPQHFGDGTRLSIL.

This chain uses TRBV5-4 with TRBJ2-7, with TRBD1 as a possible D gene (6 bases). Germline V gene sequence: CDR1 SGHNT, CDR2 YYREEE (reference sequence). V was cut by 4 bases and J by 6 bases, with 17 bases left in between. The CDR3 is 14 residues long. The CDR3 loop is CASSQEDSILEQYF. In DNA, the CDR3 is TGTGCCAGCAGCCAAGAGGACAGTATCCTCGAGCAGTACTTC.

With respect to this clone: The same CDR3 is also encoded by other DNA sequences in this sample. This chain connects TRBV5-1 to TRBJ1-1; D is possibly TRBD1 (6 bases). Germline V gives CDR1 SGHRS, CDR2 YFSETQ. The CDR3 has 15 amino acids. The ends were cut back, 4 bases at V and 0 bases at J, with 13 bases in the middle. The CDR3 loop is CASSPSTGLNTEAFF. CDR3 bases: TGCGCCAGCAGCCCGTCGACAGGCCTGAACACTGAAGCTTTCTTT.

The chain uses TRBV7-2 and TRBJ2-2, with a weak D call TRBD1 (5 bases). Germline loops: CDR1 SGHTA, CDR2 FQGNSA. This CDR3 has 15 amino acids. Deletions cut 8 bases from V and 6 bases from J, with 19 bases between. This CDR3 reads CASLEQVSTPGELFF. The CDR3 region has the DNA TGTGCCAGCCTAGAACAGGTCTCGACCCCCGGGGAGCTGTTTTTT.

The gene calls are TRBV5-1 and TRBJ1-5, with TRBD1 matching over 8 bases. CDR3 length equals 15 residues. Germline V lookup: CDR1 SGHRS, CDR2 YFSETQ. V lost 4 bases, J lost 3 bases, and 6 bases stayed unmatched. DNA of the CDR3: TGCGCCAGCAGCCCAGGACAGGGCACCAATCAGCCCCAGCATTTT. Translated: CASSPGQGTNQPQHF.

This clone was counted once. The chain combines TRBV19 with TRBJ2-5; 9 bases match TRBD2. V shed 8 bases, J shed 7 bases, and the junction held 11 bases outside the gene matches. The CDR3 contains 14 residues. The germline V gene has CDR1 LNHDA and CDR2 SQIVND (reference sequence). The CDR3 is CASSSGGRLGTQYF. As DNA, the CDR3 is TGTGCCAGTTCCAGCGGGGGGAGGCTTGGGACCCAGTACTTC.

V usage is TRBV6-4 and J usage is TRBJ1-2; TRBD1 might be the D (6 bases). Germline CDR1 is MRHNA and CDR2 is SNTAGT. V dropped 0 bases and J dropped 5 bases, with 13 bases sitting between them. The CDR3 consists of 15 residues. Here the CDR3 DNA reads TGTGCCAGCAGTGACTCTTACAGGGAGTGGTATGGCTACACCTTC. It yields the protein CASSDSYREWYGYTF.

This chain connects TRBV5-1 to TRBJ2-5; 7 bases match TRBD2. CDR3 length: 14 amino acids. Trimming removed 2 bases from V and 4 bases from J; junction bases left unmatched: 5. CDR1 is SGHRS, CDR2 YFSETQ, per germline. CDR3 DNA: TGCGCCAGCAGCTTCCAGCGGGGAGGAGAGACCCAGTACTTC. Its translation: CASSFQRGGETQYF.

The rearrangement joins TRBV4-2 to TRBJ2-7; D remains unclear. The CDR3 is made up of 13 amino acids. V was cut by 5 bases and J by 6 bases, with 14 bases left in between. CDR1 LGHNA and CDR2 YNFKEQ come from the germline V gene. The CDR3 region is CASSYEPGSEQYV. The CDR3 region has the DNA TGTGCCAGCAGCTATGAGCCAGGTAGCGAGCAGTACGTC.

The V and J genes are TRBV27 and TRBJ2-3; 11 bases are shared with TRBD1. The CDR3 is 16 amino acids. CDR1 MNHEY and CDR2 SMNVEV come from the germline V gene (reference sequence). Trimming at V came to 6 bases and at J to 3 bases, leaving 8 bases not matched to a gene. The CDR3 DNA follows: TGTGCCAGCAGCCGCGGGGGGACAGGGGGAACAGATACGCAGTATTTT. Translating gives CASSRGGTGGTDTQYF.